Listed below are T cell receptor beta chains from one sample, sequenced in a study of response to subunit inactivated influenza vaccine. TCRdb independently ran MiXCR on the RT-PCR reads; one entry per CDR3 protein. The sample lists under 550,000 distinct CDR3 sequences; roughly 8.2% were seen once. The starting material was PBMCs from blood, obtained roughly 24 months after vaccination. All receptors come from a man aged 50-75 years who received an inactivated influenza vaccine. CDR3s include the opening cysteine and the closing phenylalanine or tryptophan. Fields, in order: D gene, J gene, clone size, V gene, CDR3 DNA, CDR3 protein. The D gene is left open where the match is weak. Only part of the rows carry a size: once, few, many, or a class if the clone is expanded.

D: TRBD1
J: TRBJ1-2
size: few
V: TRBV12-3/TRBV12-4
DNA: TGTGCCAGCAGCCTTTCGGACAGGGGGAATGGCTACACCTTC
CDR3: CASSLSDRGNGYTF

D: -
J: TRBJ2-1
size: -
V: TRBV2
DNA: TGTGCCAGCAGTGGACGGGGGCGTGAGCAGTTCTTC
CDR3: CASSGRGREQFF

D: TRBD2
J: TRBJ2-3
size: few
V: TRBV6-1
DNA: TGTGCCACTTCGCTCGGGGAGGGAGGGGCAGATACGCAGTATTTT
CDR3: CATSLGEGGADTQYF

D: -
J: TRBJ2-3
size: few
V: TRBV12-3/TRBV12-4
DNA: TGTGCCAGCAGTTTAGCGGTCGGCCCAGCGCGGAATACGCAGTATTTT
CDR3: CASSLAVGPARNTQYF

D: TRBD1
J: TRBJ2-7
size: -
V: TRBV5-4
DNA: TGTGCCAGCAGCGGGGGACAGGGTGAAGGATACGAGCAGTACTTC
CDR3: CASSGGQGEGYEQYF

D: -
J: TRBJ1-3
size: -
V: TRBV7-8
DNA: TGTGCCAGCAGTCGACTACCGGGACGGAGCTCTGGAAACACCATATATTTT
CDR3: CASSRLPGRSSGNTIYF

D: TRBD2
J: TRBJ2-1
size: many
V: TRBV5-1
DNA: TGCGCCAGCAGTAGCGGGCGAAACAATGAGCAGTTCTTC
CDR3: CASSSGRNNEQFF

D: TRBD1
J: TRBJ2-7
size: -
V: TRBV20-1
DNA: TGCAGTGGGGGACAGGCTACCTACGAGCAGTACTTC
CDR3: CSGGQATYEQYF

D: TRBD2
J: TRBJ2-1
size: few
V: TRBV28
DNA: TGTGCCAGCAGGACTAGCGGGAGGAATGAGCAGTTCTTC
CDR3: CASRTSGRNEQFF

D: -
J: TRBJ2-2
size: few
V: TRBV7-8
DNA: TGTGCCAGCAGCTTAGTCGGGACATCCACGACCGGGGAGCTGTTTTTT
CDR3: CASSLVGTSTTGELFF

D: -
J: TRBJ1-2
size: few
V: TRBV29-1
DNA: TGCAGCGTTGCCGGGCTTAATGGCTACACCTTC
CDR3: CSVAGLNGYTF

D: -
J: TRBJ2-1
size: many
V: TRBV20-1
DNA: TGCAGTGCTGAGATAGCGCCCGAGCAGTTCTTC
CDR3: CSAEIAPEQFF

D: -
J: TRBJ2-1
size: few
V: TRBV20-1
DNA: TGCAGTGCTGGACACTTGTTCGGGGGTGACAATGAGCAGTTCTTC
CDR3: CSAGHLFGGDNEQFF

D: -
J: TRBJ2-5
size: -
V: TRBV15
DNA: TGTGCCACCAGCAGAGGACCAGTAGGGGCAGGAGAGACCCAGTACTTC
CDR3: CATSRGPVGAGETQYF

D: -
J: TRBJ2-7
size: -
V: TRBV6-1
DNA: TGTGCCAGCAACATGGGCTCCTACGAGCAGTACTTC
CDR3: CASNMGSYEQYF

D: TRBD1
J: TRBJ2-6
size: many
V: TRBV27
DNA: TGTGCCAGCAGTTCCGGCCCGACAGGGGCTGGGGCCAACGTCCTGACTTTC
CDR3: CASSSGPTGAGANVLTF

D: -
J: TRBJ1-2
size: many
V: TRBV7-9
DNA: TGTGCCAGCGGCCGAGCCGGGACCTATGGCTACACCTTC
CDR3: CASGRAGTYGYTF

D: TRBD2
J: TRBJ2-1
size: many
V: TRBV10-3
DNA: TGTGCCATCAGTGAGTTTTCTAGCGGCTACAATGAGCAGTTCTTC
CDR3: CAISEFSSGYNEQFF

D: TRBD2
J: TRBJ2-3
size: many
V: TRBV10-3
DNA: TGTGCCATCAGTGAGTCGGGGGGGAGCACAGATACGCAGTATTTT
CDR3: CAISESGGSTDTQYF

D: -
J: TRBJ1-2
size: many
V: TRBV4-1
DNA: TGCGCCAGCAGCCAAGCGGACGGGAACTATGGCTACACCTTC
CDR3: CASSQADGNYGYTF

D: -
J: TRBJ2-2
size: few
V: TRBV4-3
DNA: TGCGCCAGCAGCCAGGGCAGGGGGGCCGGGGAGCTGTTTTTT
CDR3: CASSQGRGAGELFF

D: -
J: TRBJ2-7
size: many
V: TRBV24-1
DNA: TGTGCCACCAGTGATTCTAGCTCCTACGAGCAGTACTTC
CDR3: CATSDSSSYEQYF

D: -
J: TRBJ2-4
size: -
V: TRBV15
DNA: TGTGCCACCAGCAGTGGGGTTGGGGCCAAAAACATTCAGTACTTC
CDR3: CATSSGVGAKNIQYF

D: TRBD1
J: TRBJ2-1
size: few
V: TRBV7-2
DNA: TGTGCCAGCAGCTATGGGGGGACAGGGAACAATGAGCAGTTCTTC
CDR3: CASSYGGTGNNEQFF

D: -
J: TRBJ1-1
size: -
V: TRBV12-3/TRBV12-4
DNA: TGTGCCAGCACCCTGACTAAGGGCACTGAAGCTTTCTTT
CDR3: CASTLTKGTEAFF

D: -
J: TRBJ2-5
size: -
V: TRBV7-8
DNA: TGTGCCAGCAGCGAACGGGGGGCGCCGCCCCAGTACTTC
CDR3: CASSERGAPPQYF

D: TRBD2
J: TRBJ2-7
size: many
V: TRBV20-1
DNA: TGCAGTGCTTTCAATAGCGGGGCGGCCGGCTACGAGCAGTACTTC
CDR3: CSAFNSGAAGYEQYF

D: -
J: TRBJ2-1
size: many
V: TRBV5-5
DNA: TGTGCCAGCAGCCTCGGACTCAAGCAGTTCTTC
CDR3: CASSLGLKQFF

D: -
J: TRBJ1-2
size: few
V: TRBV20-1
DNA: TGCAGTGCTAGAGACCGGAACCCGTTTGGGGATGGCTACACCTTC
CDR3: CSARDRNPFGDGYTF

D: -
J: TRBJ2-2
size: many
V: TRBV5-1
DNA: TGCGCCAGCAGCTTGGGTCACAGGGACACCGGGGAGCTGTTTTTT
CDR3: CASSLGHRDTGELFF

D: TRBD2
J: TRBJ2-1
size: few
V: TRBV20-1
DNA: TGCAGTGCTAGAGATCCGCCTAGCGGGGAATGGGCCTACAATGAGCAGTTCTTC
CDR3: CSARDPPSGEWAYNEQFF

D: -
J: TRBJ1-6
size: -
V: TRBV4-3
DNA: TGCGCCAGCAGCCAAGTTTGGGGATATAATTCACCCCTCCACTTT
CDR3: CASSQVWGYNSPLHF

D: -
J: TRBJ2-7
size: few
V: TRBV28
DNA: TGTGCCAGCAGTTTTGCCGTTTCCTACGAGCAGTACTTC
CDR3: CASSFAVSYEQYF

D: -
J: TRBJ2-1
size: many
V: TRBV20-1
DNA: TGCAGTGTTTGGGCGGGACTGATCTACAATGAGCAGTTCTTC
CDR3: CSVWAGLIYNEQFF

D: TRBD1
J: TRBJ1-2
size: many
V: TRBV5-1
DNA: TGCGCCAGCAGCCCGGGACAGGGGAATCATGGCTACACCTTC
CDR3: CASSPGQGNHGYTF

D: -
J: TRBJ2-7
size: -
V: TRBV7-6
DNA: TGTGCCAGCAGCTTAGGCCCGTCAGGGGAACACGAGCAGTACTTC
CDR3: CASSLGPSGEHEQYF

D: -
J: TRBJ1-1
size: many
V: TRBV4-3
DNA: TGCGCCAGCAGCCAGGGGAGGGGGAGAGCTTTCTTT
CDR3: CASSQGRGRAFF

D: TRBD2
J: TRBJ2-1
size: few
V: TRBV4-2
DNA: TGTGCCAGCAGCCAAGATCCTAGCGGGGTCTACAATGAGCAGTTCTTC
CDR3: CASSQDPSGVYNEQFF